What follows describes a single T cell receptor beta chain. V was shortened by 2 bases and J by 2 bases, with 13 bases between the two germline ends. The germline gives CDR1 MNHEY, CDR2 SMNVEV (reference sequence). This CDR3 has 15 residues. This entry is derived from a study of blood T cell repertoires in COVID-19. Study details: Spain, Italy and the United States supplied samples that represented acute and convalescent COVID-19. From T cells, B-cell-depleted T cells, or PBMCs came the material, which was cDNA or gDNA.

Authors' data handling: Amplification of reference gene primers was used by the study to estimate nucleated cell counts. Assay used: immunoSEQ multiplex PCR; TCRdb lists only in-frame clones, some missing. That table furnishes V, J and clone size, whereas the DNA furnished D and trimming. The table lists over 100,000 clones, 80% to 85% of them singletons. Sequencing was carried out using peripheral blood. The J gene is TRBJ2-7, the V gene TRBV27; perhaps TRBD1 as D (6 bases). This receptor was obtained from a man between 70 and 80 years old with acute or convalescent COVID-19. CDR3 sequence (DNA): TGTGCCAGCAGTTTACAGGGGAGTAAAGCCTACGAGCAGTACTTC. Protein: CASSLQGSKAYEQYF.